The TCR beta chain described here comes from a study of untreated major depressive disorder. Study-wide results and caveats: TRBV05-01 (Vbeta 5.1) usage was higher in CD4+ T cells of depressed patients than controls.

Libraries were prepared by immunoSEQ multiplex PCR; TCRdb keeps only in-frame clonotypes and omits some of them. The sample records 10,000 to 15,000 clones, 85% to 95% being singletons. Concerning this clone: Its specificity is not known.

This CDR3 region has 17 residues. CDR1 and CDR2 from the germline V gene are MNHNS and SASEGT. V was clipped by 4 bases and J by 1 base; unmatched bases: 4. The specimen was CD4+ T cells from PBMCs. J is TRBJ2-1 and V is TRBV6-1, with 13 nucleotides matching TRBD2. This sequence was found in a woman under 40 with major depressive disorder. CDR3 DNA sequence: TGTGCCAGCAGTGTACTAGCGGGAGGGAGGTCCTACAATGAGCAGTTCTTC. Amino acid sequence: CASSVLAGGRSYNEQFF.